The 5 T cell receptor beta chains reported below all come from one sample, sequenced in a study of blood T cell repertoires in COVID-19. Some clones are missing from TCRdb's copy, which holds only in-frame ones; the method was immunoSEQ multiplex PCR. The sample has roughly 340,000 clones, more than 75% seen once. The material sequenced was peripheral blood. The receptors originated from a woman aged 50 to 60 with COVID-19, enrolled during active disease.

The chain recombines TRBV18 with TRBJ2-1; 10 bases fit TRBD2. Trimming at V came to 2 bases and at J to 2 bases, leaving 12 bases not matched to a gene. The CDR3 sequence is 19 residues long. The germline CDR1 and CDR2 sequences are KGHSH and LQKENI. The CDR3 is CASSPGRSGRVDAYNEQFF. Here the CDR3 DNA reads TGTGCCAGCTCACCAGGACGCAGCGGGAGGGTAGATGCCTACAATGAGCAGTTCTTC.

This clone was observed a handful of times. The CDR3 protein is CASTVIDRGRGQPQHF. DNA of the CDR3: TGTGCCAGTACCGTTATCGACAGGGGGAGGGGTCAGCCCCAGCATTTT. The chain links TRBV19 to TRBJ1-5, with 9 bases lining up with TRBD1. V gave up 7 bases and J gave up 6 bases; unmatched junction bases: 13. Germline V gives CDR1 LNHDA, CDR2 SQIVND (reference sequence). CDR3 size: 16 residues.

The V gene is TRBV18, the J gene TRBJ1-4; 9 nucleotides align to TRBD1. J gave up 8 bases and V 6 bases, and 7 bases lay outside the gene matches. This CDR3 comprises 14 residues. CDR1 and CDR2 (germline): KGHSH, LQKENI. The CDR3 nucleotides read TGTGCCAGCTCGTGGACAGGGGATGAGGAAAAACTGTTTTTT. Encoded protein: CASSWTGDEEKLFF.

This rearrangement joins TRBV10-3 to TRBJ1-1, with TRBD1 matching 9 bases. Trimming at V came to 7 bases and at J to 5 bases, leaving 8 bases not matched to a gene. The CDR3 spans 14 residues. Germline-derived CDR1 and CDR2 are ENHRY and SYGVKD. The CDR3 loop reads CAIKETGGRTEAFF. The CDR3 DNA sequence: TGTGCCATCAAAGAGACAGGGGGTCGAACTGAAGCTTTCTTT.

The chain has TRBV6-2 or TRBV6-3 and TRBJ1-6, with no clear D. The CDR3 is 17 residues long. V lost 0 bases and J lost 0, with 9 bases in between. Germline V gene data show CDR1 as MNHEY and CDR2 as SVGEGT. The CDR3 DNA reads TGTGCCAGCAGTTACTCGAGTCGGGGCTCCTATAATTCACCCCTCCACTTT. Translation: CASSYSSRGSYNSPLHF.